Following are 21 T cell receptor beta chains from one sample sequenced in a study of T cells in localized non-small cell lung cancer. Here immunoSEQ multiplex PCR was the method, and the copy in TCRdb shows in-frame clones only, minus some. The data hold 17,000 or so clones, with roughly 90% observed a single time. Specimen: peripheral blood, collected before any cancer treatment. These receptors all come from an older male donor with stage II squamous cell lung carcinoma.

The chain carries TRBV27 and TRBJ2-3, with 12 positions matching TRBD2. With V trimmed by 2 bases and J by 7 bases, 4 bases remained unmatched. The CDR3 is 15 amino acids. Germline CDR1 is MNHEY and CDR2 is SMNVEV (reference sequence). DNA for the CDR3: TGTGCCAGCAGTTTAGTAACTAGCGGGAGGTATACGCAGTATTTT. Translated, it gives CASSLVTSGRYTQYF.

This clone was seen only once. This chain joins TRBV19 and TRBJ1-2, with TRBD1 matching over 7 bases. Germline trimming cut 7 bases from V and 4 bases from J; bases unmatched to any gene: 9. CDR3 length: 14 residues. Looked up from germline, CDR1 is LNHDA and CDR2 is SQIVND (reference sequence). The CDR3 region is CASMERGRAYGYTF. The CDR3 coding sequence is TGTGCCAGTATGGAGAGGGGGCGCGCCTATGGCTACACCTTC.

This clone showed up just a few times. J is TRBJ2-1 and V is TRBV19, with D perhaps matching TRBD2 (5 bases). The V gene lost 6 bases and the J gene lost 4 bases, with 10 bases spanning the gap. CDR3 length: 13 residues. The germline gives CDR1 LNHDA, CDR2 SQIVND (reference sequence). In nucleotides, the CDR3 is TGTGCCAGTAGGATCAGCGGATACAATGAGCAGTTCTTC. Its protein product is CASRISGYNEQFF.

V usage is TRBV9 and J usage is TRBJ1-4; 7 bases align to TRBD1. Germline V gives CDR1 SGDLS, CDR2 YYNGEE. V lost 4 bases and J lost 8; bases outside the gene matches: 8. The CDR3 has 14 amino acids. This CDR3 reads CASSFTPGQEKLFF. CDR3 bases: TGTGCCAGCAGCTTCACACCGGGACAGGAAAAACTGTTTTTT.

This chain's CDR3 is CAWSERVYNEQFF. The CDR3 DNA is TGTGCCTGGAGTGAGAGGGTTTACAATGAGCAGTTCTTC. The rearrangement links TRBV30 to TRBJ2-1; a weak D match, TRBD2 (5 bases). The V end was cut by 1 base, the J end by 4 bases, with 8 bases between. This CDR3 has 13 amino acids. CDR1 GTSNPN and CDR2 SVGIG come from the germline V gene (reference sequence).

The chain links TRBV19 to TRBJ1-5, with 7 bases that match TRBD1. Trimming cost V 3 bases and J 11 bases; bases outside gene matches: 13. Germline CDR1 and CDR2: LNHDA and SQIVND (reference sequence). The length of the CDR3 is 15 residues. The CDR3 spells CASSMQGGPTSSQHF. CDR3 DNA: TGTGCCAGTAGTATGCAGGGGGGACCCACTTCGTCCCAGCATTTT. Together with reference TRBV19 and TRBJ1-5, the CDR3 gives the full variable domain: DGGITQSPKYLFRKEGQNVTLSCEQNLNHDAMYWYRQDPGQGLRLIYYSQIVNDFQKGDIAEGYSVSREKKESFPLTVTSAQKNPTAFYLCASSMQGGPTSSQHFGDGTRLSIL.

V and J are TRBV7-2 and TRBJ2-1; 9 bases agree with TRBD2. This CDR3 comprises 19 residues. The V and J ends lost 5 bases and 2 bases, in that order; junction bases with no gene match: 16. Per germline, CDR1 SGHTA and CDR2 FQGNSA. In DNA, the CDR3 is TGTGCCAGCAGCCTTAGGACAGCGGCCGGACTAGCGACCTACAATGAGCAGTTCTTC. It codes for CASSLRTAAGLATYNEQFF.

The chain links TRBV6-6 to TRBJ2-5; D gene unclear. CDR3 length: 11 amino acids. CDR1 and CDR2 from the germline V gene are MNHNY and SVGAGI (reference sequence). V lost 6 bases and J lost 11, with 13 bases in between. The CDR3 region has the DNA TGTGCCAGCAGCTCCCCGATTGAGCAGTACTTC. This sequence encodes CASSSPIEQYF.

The chain is built from TRBV2 and TRBJ2-5, with TRBD2 matching 8 bases. There are 15 residues in the CDR3. The germline V gene encodes CDR1 SNHLY and CDR2 FYNNEI. The V segment lost 6 bases and the J segment 4 bases; nucleotides outside the gene matches: 10. The DNA for the CDR3 is TGTGCCAGCAGACCCAGCGGGAGTGAACGAGAGACCCAGTACTTC. Protein product: CASRPSGSERETQYF.

V usage is TRBV28 and J usage is TRBJ2-3; 7 bases line up with TRBD2. This CDR3 comprises 15 residues. From germline, CDR1 is MDHEN and CDR2 SYDVKM. V lost 2 bases and J lost 12; bases outside the gene matches: 14. CDR3 protein: CASSLQRVERDPQYF. The CDR3 DNA follows: TGTGCCAGCAGTTTACAACGAGTTGAGCGGGACCCACAGTATTTT.

V gene TRBV6-5 combines with J gene TRBJ1-2; D call uncertain. The germline gives CDR1 MNHEY, CDR2 SVGAGI. The CDR3 length is 13 residues. V lost 7 bases to trimming and J lost 8 bases, with 17 bases between them. The CDR3 DNA reads TGTGCCAGCACCAAGCGGGGTAGGGAGGGCTACACCTTC. Protein: CASTKRGREGYTF.

The chain has TRBV11-2 and TRBJ2-7; D is perhaps TRBD1 (6 bases). The CDR3 has 13 amino acids. Trimming left V 5 bases short and J 11 bases short, with 19 bases between. Germline loops: CDR1 SGHAT, CDR2 FQNNGV. The CDR3 here is CASSRRDTKSKYF. The CDR3 DNA is TGTGCCAGCAGCCGCCGGGACACAAAATCGAAGTACTTC.

CDR3 sequence reads: CASSPITGKETQYF. The CDR3 DNA reads as TGTGCCAGCTCACCCATCACAGGAAAAGAGACCCAGTACTTC. The rearrangement joins TRBV18 to TRBJ2-5, with D perhaps matching TRBD1 (5 bases). V was cut by 3 bases and J by 3 bases, with 11 bases left in between. CDR3 size: 14 residues. CDR1 is KGHSH and CDR2 is LQKENI in the germline V gene. Full variable domain (missing parts from reference TRBV18 and TRBJ2-5): NAGVMQNPRHLVRRRGQEARLRCSPMKGHSHVYWYRQLPEEGLKFMVYLQKENIIDESGMPKERFSAEFPKEGPSILRIQQVVRGDSAAYFCASSPITGKETQYFGPGTRLLVL.

As for this clone: This sample also contains other DNA sequences that code for the same CDR3. V is TRBV2 and J is TRBJ2-7; D perhaps matches TRBD1 (7 bases). The CDR3 sequence is 12 residues long. Trimming took off 5 bases at V and 6 bases at J, with 11 bases between the two ends. Germline V gives CDR1 SNHLY, CDR2 FYNNEI. CDR3 coding DNA: TGTGCCAGCAGTCGACAGGGAGGCGAGCAGTACTTC. Encoded protein: CASSRQGGEQYF. Drawing the rest from reference TRBV2 and TRBJ2-7, the complete variable domain is EPEVTQTPSHQVTQMGQEVILRCVPISNHLYFYWYRQILGQKVEFLVSFYNNEISEKSEIFDDQFSVERPDGSNFTLKIRSTKLEDSAMYFCASSRQGGEQYFGPGTRLTVT.

The table lists this clone with a few counts. CDR3 bases: TGTGCCAGCATGACCGGACAGGGGGCACTGGAGCCCCAGCATTTT. This gives the protein CASMTGQGALEPQHF. The V and J genes are TRBV27 and TRBJ1-5; TRBD1 aligns across 11 bases. V was pared by 7 bases and J by 8 bases, with 10 bases of the junction left unmatched. Germline V gene data show CDR1 as MNHEY and CDR2 as SMNVEV (reference sequence). CDR3 length: 15 amino acids.

This clone was detected a few times. The chain uses TRBV18 and TRBJ2-7, with 9 bases that match TRBD2. The V gene end was trimmed by 0 bases and the J gene end by 8 bases; junction bases not matched to a gene: 8. Germline CDR1 is KGHSH and CDR2 is LQKENI. There are 15 residues in the CDR3. The chain's CDR3 is CASSPPGTSRAQQYF. The CDR3 bases are TGTGCCAGCTCACCACCAGGGACTAGCAGGGCCCAGCAGTACTTC.

This clone was counted between two and nine times. This chain links TRBV6-6 with TRBJ2-1, with 8 positions matching TRBD2. V shed 4 bases and J 6 bases; nucleotides not matched to a gene: 11. The CDR3 spans 16 residues. Germline loops: CDR1 MNHNY, CDR2 SVGAGI (reference sequence). CDR3 sequence reads: CASSSELAGSGNEQFF. In DNA form, the CDR3 reads TGTGCCAGCAGTTCCGAGCTAGCGGGTAGCGGCAATGAGCAGTTCTTC.

The chain is built from TRBV9 and TRBJ2-1; tentatively, D is TRBD1 (6 bases). The V end lost 0 bases, the J end lost 6 bases, and 13 bases lay between the germline ends. The CDR3 is 15 residues long. Germline V gives CDR1 SGDLS, CDR2 YYNGEE. This CDR3 reads CASSVEGHLINEQFF. CDR3 bases: TGTGCCAGCAGCGTAGAGGGACACTTAATCAATGAGCAGTTCTTC. Variable domain in full (rest from reference TRBV9 and TRBJ2-1): DSGVTQTPKHLITATGQRVTLRCSPRSGDLSVYWYQQSLDQGLQFLIQYYNGEERAKGNILERFSAQQFPDLHSELNLSSLELGDSALYFCASSVEGHLINEQFFGPGTRLTVL.

The chain combines TRBV27 with TRBJ2-3, with 7 bases lining up with TRBD2. The CDR3 spans 16 residues. V shed 5 bases, J shed 3 bases, and the junction held 11 bases outside the gene matches. From germline, CDR1 is MNHEY and CDR2 SMNVEV (reference sequence). CDR3 in DNA: TGTGCCAGCAGTCCGGCAGGGAGGGCCTCGACAGATACGCAGTATTTT. Protein product: CASSPAGRASTDTQYF.

The gene calls are TRBV4-2 and TRBJ1-1; D not resolved. Deletions cut 0 bases from V and 10 bases from J, with 12 bases between. Germline V CDR1 and CDR2: LGHNA, YNFKEQ. This CDR3 spans 13 amino acids. The CDR3 nucleotides read TGTGCCAGCAGCCAAGATCGGGCAGGCGGAGCTTTCTTT. It translates to CASSQDRAGGAFF.

The chain uses TRBV18 and TRBJ2-7; perhaps TRBD1 as D (5 bases). Trimming left V 3 bases short and J 5 bases short, with 11 bases between. The germline V gene encodes CDR1 KGHSH and CDR2 LQKENI. This CDR3 contains 13 residues. CDR3 in amino acids: CASSPTVVHEQYF. Here the CDR3 DNA reads TGTGCCAGCTCACCGACAGTTGTACACGAGCAGTACTTC.